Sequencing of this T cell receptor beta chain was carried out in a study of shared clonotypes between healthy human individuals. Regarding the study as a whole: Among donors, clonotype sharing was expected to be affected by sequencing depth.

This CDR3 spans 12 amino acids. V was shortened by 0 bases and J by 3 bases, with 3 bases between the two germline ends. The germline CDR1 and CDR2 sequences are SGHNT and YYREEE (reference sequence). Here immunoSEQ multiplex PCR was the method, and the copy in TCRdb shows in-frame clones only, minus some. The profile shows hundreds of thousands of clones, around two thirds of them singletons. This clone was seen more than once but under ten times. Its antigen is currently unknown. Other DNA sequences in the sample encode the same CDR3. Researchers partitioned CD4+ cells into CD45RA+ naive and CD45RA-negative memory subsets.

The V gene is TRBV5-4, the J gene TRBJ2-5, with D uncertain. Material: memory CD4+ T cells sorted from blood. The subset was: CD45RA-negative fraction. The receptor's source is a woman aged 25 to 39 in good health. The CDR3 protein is CASSLDEETQYF. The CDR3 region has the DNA TGTGCCAGCAGCTTGGACGAAGAGACCCAGTACTTC.